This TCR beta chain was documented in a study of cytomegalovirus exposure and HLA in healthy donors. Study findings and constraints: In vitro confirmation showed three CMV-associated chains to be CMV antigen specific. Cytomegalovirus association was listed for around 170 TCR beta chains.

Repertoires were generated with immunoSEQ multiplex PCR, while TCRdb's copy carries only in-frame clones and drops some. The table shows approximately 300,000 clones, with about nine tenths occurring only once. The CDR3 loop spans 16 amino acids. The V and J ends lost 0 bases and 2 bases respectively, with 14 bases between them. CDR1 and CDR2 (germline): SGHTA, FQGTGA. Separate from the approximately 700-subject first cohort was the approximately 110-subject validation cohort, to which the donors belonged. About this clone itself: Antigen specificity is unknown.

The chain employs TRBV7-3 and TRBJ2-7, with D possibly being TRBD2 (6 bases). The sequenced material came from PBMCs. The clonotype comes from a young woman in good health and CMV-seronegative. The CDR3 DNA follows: TGTGCCAGCAGCTTAACGCCCGGGGACTTAGCCTACGAGCAGTACTTC. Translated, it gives CASSLTPGDLAYEQYF.